The clone carrying this T cell receptor beta chain appeared many times. Its antigen is not known. CDR3 size: 14 residues. The germline V gene encodes CDR1 SGHVS and CDR2 FNYEAQ. V lost 1 base and J 0 bases, leaving 4 bases between the germline ends. This record comes from a study of T cell repertoires in cytomegalovirus infection. Study as a whole: Through public TCR beta signatures, both CMV infection and matching HLA type were indicated.

A single record per CDR3 protein comes from TCRdb applying MiXCR to the reads. The repertoire holds roughly 860,000 distinct CDR3 sequences, with approximately 29% as singletons. The sample was cultured CD8+ T cells from PBMCs, taken from culture after CMV antigen stimulation. V usage is TRBV7-6 and J usage is TRBJ2-1; D is undetermined. This clonotype was sampled from a human donor in good health (CMV status not recorded). Some clones in this sample may be carry-over from other donors' samples. CDR3 nucleotides: TGTGCCAGCAGCTTAGAGCCCTCCTACAATGAGCAGTTCTTC. It yields the protein CASSLEPSYNEQFF.